What follows are 28 T cell receptor beta chains derived from one specimen sequenced in a study of cytomegalovirus exposure and HLA in healthy donors (dated by TCRdb to the late 2010s). The library came from the immunoSEQ multiplex PCR assay. For the multiplex PCR, a mixture combining 60 forward primers for TCR Vbeta segments and 13 reverse primers for TCR Jbeta segments was used. TCRdb limited this immuneACCESS table to in-frame rearrangements with V and J called. A share of clones is missing; checked studies link under half to unresolved V genes, and the rest is unexplained. This sample comprises 120,000 or so clones, approximately 15% of them detected only once. The ten largest clones add up to under 2.5% of the sample. Sample: PBMCs. These receptors were obtained from a woman between 18 and 30 years old in good health and CMV-seronegative.

The chain links TRBV12-1 to TRBJ2-5; no DNA check was done on the table's D call, TRBD1. TRBV12-1 is a known pseudogene. The CDR3 covers 17 residues. The CDR3 loop reads CASSSCIRQGARQTQYF. The DNA for the CDR3 is TGTGCCAGCAGCTCCTGTATAAGACAGGGGGCACGACAGACCCAGTACTTC.

This chain uses TRBV15 with TRBJ1-2, with D possibly being TRBD1 (6 bases). In germline, CDR1 is LNHNV, CDR2 YYDKDF (reference sequence). This CDR3 is built from 18 residues. Trimming cost V 0 bases and J 5 bases, with 22 bases left between them. The chain's CDR3 is CATSREQGPGQTNYGYTF. The DNA of the CDR3 is TGTGCCACCAGCAGAGAACAAGGACCTGGACAGACCAATTATGGCTACACCTTC. The complete variable domain, with remaining parts taken from reference TRBV15 and TRBJ1-2, reads DAMVIQNPRYQVTQFGKPVTLSCSQTLNHNVMYWYQQKSSQAPKLLFHYYDKDFNNEADTPDNFQSRRPNTSFCFLDIRSPGLGDTAMYLCATSREQGPGQTNYGYTFGSGTRLTVV.

This clone turned up a few times. The chain employs TRBV29-1 and TRBJ2-7; 11 bases are a match to TRBD1. V lost 3 bases to trimming and J lost 3 bases; unmatched junction nucleotides: 1. The CDR3 is 13 residues long. The V gene's germline CDR1 is SQVTM and CDR2 ANQGSEA. The CDR3: CSVEGQGVYEQYF. CDR3 nucleotide sequence: TGCAGCGTTGAGGGACAGGGGGTCTACGAGCAGTACTTC.

V usage is TRBV27 and J usage is TRBJ1-2; D possibly corresponds to TRBD1 (6 bases). The CDR3 is 13 residues long. The germline V gene encodes CDR1 MNHEY and CDR2 SMNVEV (reference sequence). Trimming removed 5 bases from V and 1 base from J, with 8 bases in between. The CDR3 is CASSRTVNYGYTF. The CDR3 DNA reads as TGTGCCAGCAGTCGGACAGTTAACTATGGCTACACCTTC.

The chain is built from TRBV5-1 and TRBJ2-2, with TRBD2 as a possible D gene (6 bases). The CDR3 is made up of 16 amino acids. Per germline, CDR1 SGHRS and CDR2 YFSETQ. The germline V and J ends were trimmed by 0 bases and 4 bases, with 13 bases remaining between them. This CDR3 is CASSLVGVSGTGELFF. CDR3 nucleotide sequence: TGCGCCAGCAGCTTGGTCGGGGTTAGCGGCACCGGGGAGCTGTTTTTT.

The gene calls are TRBV7-8 and TRBJ1-6; 9 bases align to TRBD1. Trimming cost V 5 bases and J 10 bases; bases outside gene matches: 6. The CDR3 runs 14 residues. Germline values: CDR1 SGHVS, CDR2 FQNEAQ. The CDR3 DNA reads as TGTGCCAGCAGCCCCGACAGGGGGGGATCACCCCTCCACTTT. As protein: CASSPDRGGSPLHF.

This clone showed up just a few times. Here the CDR3 DNA reads TGTGCCAGTGGACAGGGTTTTAACTATGGCTACACCTTC. Its translation: CASGQGFNYGYTF. The chain combines TRBV19 with TRBJ1-2; 8 nucleotides align to TRBD1. The CDR3 is 13 residues long. Looked up from germline, CDR1 is LNHDA and CDR2 is SQIVND (reference sequence). V trimming: 8 bases; J trimming: 1 base; junction bases outside the gene matches: 3. Combining the CDR3 with reference TRBV19 and TRBJ1-2 gives the whole variable domain DGGITQSPKYLFRKEGQNVTLSCEQNLNHDAMYWYRQDPGQGLRLIYYSQIVNDFQKGDIAEGYSVSREKKESFPLTVTSAQKNPTAFYLCASGQGFNYGYTFGSGTRLTVV.

In its sample, this clone was seen a few times. V is TRBV6-5 and J is TRBJ2-7; 7 bases agree with TRBD1. V dropped 9 bases and J dropped 0; count of bases not matched to a gene: 5. Germline V gene data show CDR1 as MNHEY and CDR2 as SVGAGI. This CDR3 has 13 residues. The CDR3 DNA reads as TGTGCCAGAAGCCGGGACAGCTCCTACGAGCAGTACTTC. This codes for CARSRDSSYEQYF.

In its sample, this clone was seen a few times. The CDR3 sequence is CASSYPADSYNEQFF. Written as DNA, the CDR3 is TGTGCCAGCAGTTACCCTGCGGACAGCTACAATGAGCAGTTCTTC. V gene TRBV6-6 combines with J gene TRBJ2-1; tentative D call: TRBD1 (6 bases). Deletions cut 2 bases from V and 3 bases from J, with 11 bases between. In germline, CDR1 is MNHNY, CDR2 SVGAGI (reference sequence). CDR3 length equals 15 residues.

The chain carries TRBV7-9 and TRBJ2-3, with 7 bases fitting TRBD1. The V gene's germline CDR1 is SEHNR and CDR2 FQNEAQ (reference sequence). V shed 5 bases and J 2 bases; nucleotides not matched to a gene: 7. This CDR3 spans 15 amino acids. The CDR3 DNA follows: TGTGCCAGCAGCCTCTGGACAGGAGTCACAGATACGCAGTATTTT. This translates into CASSLWTGVTDTQYF.

This clone has more than one count but fewer than ten. The chain links TRBV28 to TRBJ1-4; 9 bases line up with TRBD1. This CDR3 spans 16 amino acids. CDR1 and CDR2 (germline): MDHEN, SYDVKM. V lost 5 bases, J lost 5 bases, and 9 bases stayed unmatched. For the CDR3, the DNA is TGTGCCAGCAGTGTGGCGACAGGGGGGTTAAATGAAAAACTGTTTTTT. Its protein product is CASSVATGGLNEKLFF.

This clone was detected only a few times. This chain links TRBV7-8 with TRBJ2-5, with 12 positions matching TRBD1. With V trimmed by 4 bases and J by 5 bases, 5 bases remained unmatched. The CDR3 contains 15 residues. CDR1 and CDR2 (germline): SGHVS, FQNEAQ. The CDR3 sequence: CASSWDRGLQETQYF. The DNA for the CDR3 is TGTGCCAGCAGCTGGGACAGGGGGCTCCAGGAGACCCAGTACTTC.

The V gene is TRBV7-8, the J gene TRBJ2-5; 7 bases are a match to TRBD1. Germline CDR1 reads SGHVS; CDR2 reads FQNEAQ. With V trimmed by 6 bases and J by 3 bases, 13 bases remained unmatched. The CDR3 totals 16 residues. The CDR3 DNA follows: TGTGCCAGCAGTTCAACCCGGGACAGCACAGAAGAGACCCAGTACTTC. Translation: CASSSTRDSTEETQYF.

This clone was observed a few times. The gene calls are TRBV29-1 and TRBJ1-1; D might be TRBD1 (6 bases). Trimming removed 5 bases at V and 7 bases at J, with 11 bases between. CDR1 and CDR2 (germline): SQVTM, ANQGSEA. The CDR3 loop spans 11 amino acids. DNA of the CDR3: TGCAGCGTTCTAACAGGGATTGAAGCTTTCTTT. Amino acids: CSVLTGIEAFF.

The gene calls are TRBV2 and TRBJ1-5; 8 bases map to TRBD1. The CDR3 runs 15 residues. The ends lost 3 bases at V and 9 bases at J; junction bases unmatched: 10. Germline CDR1 is SNHLY and CDR2 is FYNNEI. This CDR3 reads CASSDNRGATGPQHF. The CDR3 DNA reads as TGTGCCAGCAGTGACAACAGGGGGGCGACTGGGCCCCAGCATTTT.

This clone appeared a few times. This chain connects TRBV27 to TRBJ1-1; D uncertain. Germline V gives CDR1 MNHEY, CDR2 SMNVEV (reference sequence). V gave up 0 bases and J gave up 2 bases, with 10 bases separating them. The CDR3 is 15 residues long. This chain's CDR3 is CASSLSRQRNTEAFF. The CDR3 nucleotides are TGTGCCAGCAGTTTATCGAGGCAGAGAAACACTGAAGCTTTCTTT.

This clone turned up a few times. The V and J genes are TRBV19 and TRBJ2-5, with TRBD1 matching 8 bases. Germline loops: CDR1 LNHDA, CDR2 SQIVND (reference sequence). V lost 5 bases and J lost 5; bases outside the gene matches: 4. The CDR3 spans 13 residues. The CDR3 DNA sequence: TGTGCCAGTAGTGAGGACAGGGAGGAGACCCAGTACTTC. It yields the protein CASSEDREETQYF.

This clone was picked up a small number of times. The chain carries TRBV27 and TRBJ2-7, with a weak D call TRBD1 (5 bases). Trimming took 5 bases from V and 3 from J, leaving 14 bases between them. The germline V gene encodes CDR1 MNHEY and CDR2 SMNVEV (reference sequence). The CDR3 runs to 14 residues. The CDR3 nucleotides read TGTGCCAGCAGTACCCGACAGAATAGCTACGAGCAGTACTTC. Residues: CASSTRQNSYEQYF.

This clone has only a few counts. This sequence joins TRBV30 and TRBJ1-2; 9 bases agree with TRBD1. The germline V gene encodes CDR1 GTSNPN and CDR2 SVGIG (reference sequence). V dropped 2 bases and J dropped 6; count of bases not matched to a gene: 7. The length of the CDR3 is 14 residues. The CDR3 sequence: CAWSTSGTGNGYTF. The CDR3 region has the DNA TGTGCCTGGAGTACCTCCGGGACAGGGAATGGCTACACCTTC.

The V and J genes are TRBV9 and TRBJ1-1, with 8 bases fitting TRBD1. Germline loops: CDR1 SGDLS, CDR2 YYNGEE. The CDR3 runs 14 residues. V trimming: 4 bases; J trimming: 6 bases; junction bases outside the gene matches: 8. This CDR3 is CASSSGQGGAEAFF. In nucleotides, the CDR3 is TGTGCCAGCAGCTCCGGACAGGGAGGGGCTGAAGCTTTCTTT.

The chain's CDR3 is CASSPSTGAYEQYF. The CDR3 DNA sequence: TGTGCCAGCTCACCGTCGACAGGGGCCTACGAGCAGTACTTC. The chain carries TRBV18 and TRBJ2-7; 8 positions match TRBD1. The CDR3 loop spans 14 amino acids. Losses at the gene ends were 3 bases for V and 2 bases for J; bases not matched to a gene: 3. The germline V gene encodes CDR1 KGHSH and CDR2 LQKENI.

The V gene is TRBV11-2, the J gene TRBJ1-2, with 7 bases fitting TRBD1. This CDR3 region has 12 residues. Trimming removed 5 bases from V and 5 bases from J; junction bases left unmatched: 2. CDR1 and CDR2 (germline): SGHAT, FQNNGV. The CDR3 region has the DNA TGTGCCAGCAGCCCAGGGGGTTATGGCTACACCTTC. Protein: CASSPGGYGYTF.

The chain carries TRBV7-9 and TRBJ1-1, with D perhaps matching TRBD1 (5 bases). Germline V gene lookup returns CDR1 SEHNR and CDR2 FQNEAQ (reference sequence). The V end was cut by 1 base, the J end by 1 base, with 10 bases between. CDR3 size: 15 residues. Written as DNA, the CDR3 is TGTGCCAGCAGCTTAGTGGAGGGACCGAACACTGAAGCTTTCTTT. The encoded protein is CASSLVEGPNTEAFF.

The CDR3 loop reads CAQGYNEQFF. The CDR3 bases are TGTGCCCAGGGCTACAATGAGCAGTTCTTC. This chain uses TRBV30 with TRBJ2-1, with D possibly TRBD1 on 5 matching bases. The germline gives CDR1 GTSNPN, CDR2 SVGIG (reference sequence). V was shortened by 8 bases and J by 3 bases, with 5 bases between the two germline ends. The CDR3 contains 10 residues.

The CDR3 nucleotides read TGTGCCATCAGTGAGTCGATGGCGGGAGGGTACAATGAGCAGTTCTTC. Amino acid sequence: CAISESMAGGYNEQFF. V is TRBV10-3 and J is TRBJ2-1, with 9 bases matching TRBD2. V was pared by 0 bases and J by 4 bases, with 4 bases of the junction left unmatched. CDR1 is ENHRY, CDR2 SYGVKD, per germline. This CDR3 region has 16 residues.

The rearrangement joins TRBV19 to TRBJ2-2; D call uncertain. CDR1 is LNHDA, CDR2 SQIVND, per germline (reference sequence). The CDR3 runs to 14 residues. V gave up 6 bases and J gave up 7 bases, with 15 bases separating them. The CDR3 DNA sequence: TGTGCCAGTAGCGGGTCTCCCGGAATCGGGGAGCTGTTTTTT. This translates into CASSGSPGIGELFF.

The rearrangement links TRBV28 to TRBJ2-1; 12 nucleotides line up with TRBD2. Germline V lookup: CDR1 MDHEN, CDR2 SYDVKM. This CDR3 spans 15 amino acids. J lost 8 bases, V lost 1 base, and 3 bases had no gene match. DNA of the CDR3: TGTGCCAGCAGTTTATCGGCTAGCGGGAGGGATGAGCAGTTCTTC. It yields the protein CASSLSASGRDEQFF.

This rearrangement joins TRBV5-1 to TRBJ2-3; tentative D call: TRBD1 (5 bases). In germline, CDR1 is SGHRS, CDR2 YFSETQ. The germline V and J ends were trimmed by 4 bases and 3 bases, with 12 bases remaining between them. The CDR3 covers 14 residues. As DNA, the CDR3 is TGCGCCAGCAGCGACAGACAGAAGACAGATACGCAGTATTTT. Translated, it gives CASSDRQKTDTQYF.